This T cell receptor (beta chain) was captured in a study of blood T cell repertoires in COVID-19. Per the authors' pipeline: The assay estimated nucleated cells by amplifying reference gene primers. TCRdb keeps only in-frame clones here, not all; method: immunoSEQ multiplex PCR. The V and J calls and clone size were taken over from that table, and D and trimming were inferred from the DNA. Here the sample spans some 150,000 clones, 70% to 85% being singletons. This CDR3 is 14 amino acids long. Germline V gene sequence: CDR1 MNHNS, CDR2 SASEGT. Trimming removed 2 bases from V and 6 bases from J; junction bases left unmatched: 6.

The V and J genes are TRBV6-1 and TRBJ1-1; 7 bases align to TRBD1. The clonotype was recovered from a woman in her forties or fifties in a cohort sampled during active or convalescent COVID-19. The specimen sequenced was peripheral blood. The CDR3 spells CASSETGVIPEAFF. The DNA for the CDR3 is TGTGCCAGCAGTGAAACAGGGGTTATACCTGAAGCTTTCTTT.